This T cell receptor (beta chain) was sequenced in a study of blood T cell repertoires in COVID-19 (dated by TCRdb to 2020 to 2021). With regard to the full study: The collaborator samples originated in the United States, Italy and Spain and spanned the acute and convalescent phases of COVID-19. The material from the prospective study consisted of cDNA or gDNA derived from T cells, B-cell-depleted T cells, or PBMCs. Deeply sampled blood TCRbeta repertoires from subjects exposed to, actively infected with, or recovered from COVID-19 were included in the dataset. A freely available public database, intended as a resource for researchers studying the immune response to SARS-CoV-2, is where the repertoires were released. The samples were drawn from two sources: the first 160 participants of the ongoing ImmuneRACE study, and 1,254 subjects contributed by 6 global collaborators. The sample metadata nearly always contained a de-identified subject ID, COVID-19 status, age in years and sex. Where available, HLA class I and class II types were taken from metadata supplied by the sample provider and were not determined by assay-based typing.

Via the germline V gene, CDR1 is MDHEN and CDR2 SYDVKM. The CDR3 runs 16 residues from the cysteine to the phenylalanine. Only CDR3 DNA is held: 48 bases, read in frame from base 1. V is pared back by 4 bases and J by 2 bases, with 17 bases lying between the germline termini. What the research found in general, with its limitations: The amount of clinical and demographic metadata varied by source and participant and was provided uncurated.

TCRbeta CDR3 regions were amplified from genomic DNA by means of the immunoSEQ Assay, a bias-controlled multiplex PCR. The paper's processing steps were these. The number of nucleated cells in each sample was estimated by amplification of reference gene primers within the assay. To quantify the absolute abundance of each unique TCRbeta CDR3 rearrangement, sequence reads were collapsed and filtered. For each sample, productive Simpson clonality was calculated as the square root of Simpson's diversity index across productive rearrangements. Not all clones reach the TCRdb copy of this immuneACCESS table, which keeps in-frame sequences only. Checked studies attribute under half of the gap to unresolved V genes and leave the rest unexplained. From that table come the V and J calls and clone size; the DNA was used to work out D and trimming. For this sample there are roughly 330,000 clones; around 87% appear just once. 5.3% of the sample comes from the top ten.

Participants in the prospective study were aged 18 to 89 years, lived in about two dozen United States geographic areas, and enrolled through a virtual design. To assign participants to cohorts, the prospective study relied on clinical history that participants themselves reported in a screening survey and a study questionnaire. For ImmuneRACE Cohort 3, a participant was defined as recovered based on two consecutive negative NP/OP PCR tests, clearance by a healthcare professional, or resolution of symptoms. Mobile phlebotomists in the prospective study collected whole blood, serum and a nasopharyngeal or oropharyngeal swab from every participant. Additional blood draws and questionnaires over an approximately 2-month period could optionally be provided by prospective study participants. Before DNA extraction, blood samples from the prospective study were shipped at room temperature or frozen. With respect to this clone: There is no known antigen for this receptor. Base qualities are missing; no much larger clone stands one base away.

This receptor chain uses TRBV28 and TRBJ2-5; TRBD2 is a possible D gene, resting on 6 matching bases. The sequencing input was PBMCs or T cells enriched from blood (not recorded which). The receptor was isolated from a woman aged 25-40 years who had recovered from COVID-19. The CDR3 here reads CASSWGRGSGQETQYF. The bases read TGTGCCAGCAGTTGGGGCCGGGGTAGCGGACAAGAGACCCAGTACTTC.